Reported below is one T cell receptor (beta chain). Its antigen is unknown. Trimming left V 2 bases short and J 6 bases short, with 17 bases between. The CDR3 has 15 residues. Germline V gives CDR1 SGHDT, CDR2 YYEEEE. The source of the sample is a study of identical twins. TCRdb called the 5' RACE reads again in MiXCR, with one record for every CDR3 protein. This table has 1.5 million to 2 million distinct CDR3 sequences, about 31% appearing once. Study outcomes and limitations: Cross-sectional statistics underpinned the conclusions; the same donors were not followed.

The receptor's source is a newborn girl in good health. The specimen sequenced was cord blood. V gene TRBV5-6 combines with J gene TRBJ1-2; possibly TRBD1 for D (6 bases). The CDR3 nucleotides are TGTGCCAGCAGCTTTTGGCGGGGGCGGCAGAATGGCTACACCTTC. As protein: CASSFWRGRQNGYTF.